Shown below are 21 T cell receptor beta chains from a single sample sequenced in a study of Graves' ophthalmopathy and Graves' hyperthyroidism. Amplification of the TCR beta CDR3 regions used RNA transcripts (as template). Second-round multiplex PCR came after a first-round RT-PCR that employed HTBI primers. TCRdb fed the multiplex PCR reads into MiXCR, producing one record per CDR3 protein. The sample lists a few hundred thousand distinct CDR3 sequences; approximately 16% were seen once. Sample: peripheral blood. The receptors were sampled from a woman aged 18-35 years with Graves' ophthalmopathy.

This clonotype was recorded many times. The chain has TRBV27 and TRBJ1-1, with TRBD1 identical over 8 bases. The CDR3 sequence is 13 residues long. The J segment lost 6 bases and the V segment lost 3 bases, leaving 3 bases of the junction unmatched. Germline values: CDR1 MNHEY, CDR2 SMNVEV (reference sequence). The DNA for the CDR3 is TGTGCCAGCAGTTTCAGGGGGCTCGCTGAAGCTTTCTTT. Its protein product is CASSFRGLAEAFF.

V gene TRBV20-1 combines with J gene TRBJ1-2; D gene unclear. The V end lost 0 bases, the J end lost 3 bases, and 5 bases lay between the germline ends. Per germline, CDR1 DFQATT and CDR2 SNEGSKA (reference sequence). The CDR3 is 12 amino acids. DNA of the CDR3: TGCAGTGCTAGAGACGATGACTATGGCTACACCTTC. Protein sequence: CSARDDDYGYTF.

The table lists this clonotype with many counts. The chain employs TRBV11-2 and TRBJ1-2; 8 bases fit TRBD1. There are 15 residues in the CDR3. Unmatched junction bases numbered 13, after V lost 5 bases and J lost 8 bases. Germline CDR1 is SGHAT and CDR2 is FQNNGV. The CDR3, as DNA: TGTGCCAGCAGCCCTGTCAGGGGGCGAGCTCGGGGCTACACCTTC. It encodes CASSPVRGRARGYTF.

This chain joins TRBV7-2 and TRBJ2-5, with 13 positions matching TRBD2. The CDR3 consists of 14 residues. Germline V gene lookup returns CDR1 SGHTA and CDR2 FQGNSA. With V trimmed by 1 base and J by 14 bases, 7 bases remained unmatched. In nucleotides, the CDR3 is TGTGCCAGCAGCTTAGGGACTAGCGGGGGCCGCGTCTACTTC. Protein: CASSLGTSGGRVYF.

This clonotype was counted ten times or more. The chain uses TRBV28 and TRBJ2-7, with D perhaps TRBD1 (5 bases). CDR3 size: 14 residues. Germline CDR1 MDHEN, CDR2 SYDVKM. Between the trimmed V and J ends, which lost 6 bases and 2 bases, there was a span of 14 bases. The CDR3 DNA follows: TGTGCCAGCAGACCCAACAGGATTACCTACGAGCAGTACTTC. Amino acid sequence: CASRPNRITYEQYF.

This clonotype was observed at least ten times. The J gene is TRBJ1-5, the V gene TRBV19, with D hard to call. Germline V gives CDR1 LNHDA, CDR2 SQIVND (reference sequence). Trimming took 3 bases from V and 6 from J, leaving 9 bases between them. The CDR3 sequence is 13 residues long. The CDR3 loop is CASSIPVTQPQHF. CDR3 DNA sequence: TGTGCCAGTAGTATTCCGGTTACTCAGCCCCAGCATTTT.

In its sample, this clonotype was seen many times. The rearrangement links TRBV20-1 to TRBJ1-1; 7 bases map to TRBD1. The germline CDR1 and CDR2 sequences are DFQATT and SNEGSKA (reference sequence). V was pared by 3 bases and J by 0 bases, with 4 bases of the junction left unmatched. The length of the CDR3 is 14 residues. The CDR3 DNA is TGCAGTGCTAGCCCCGGACAGGTGAACACTGAAGCTTTCTTT. Protein product: CSASPGQVNTEAFF.

This clonotype was counted many times. The CDR3 is CASSLGGLHGYTF. In DNA, the CDR3 is TGTGCCAGCAGTTTAGGGGGGCTTCATGGCTACACCTTC. This chain uses TRBV12-3 or TRBV12-4 with TRBJ1-2; D is perhaps TRBD1 (6 bases). V shed 1 base and J shed 6 bases, with 9 bases lying between them. The CDR3 has 13 amino acids.

This clonotype was detected many times. This chain joins TRBV19 and TRBJ2-3; 14 bases align to TRBD2. The trim removed 6 bases at V and 5 bases at J, leaving 10 bases unmatched. There are 17 residues in the CDR3. Germline V gene sequence: CDR1 LNHDA, CDR2 SQIVND (reference sequence). In DNA, the CDR3 is TGTGCCAGTAGCCGAACGGGACTAGCGGGAGTTGGAGATACGCAGTATTTT. Protein product: CASSRTGLAGVGDTQYF. Drawing the rest from reference TRBV19 and TRBJ2-3, the complete variable domain is DGGITQSPKYLFRKEGQNVTLSCEQNLNHDAMYWYRQDPGQGLRLIYYSQIVNDFQKGDIAEGYSVSREKKESFPLTVTSAQKNPTAFYLCASSRTGLAGVGDTQYFGPGTRLTVL.

The table lists this clonotype with a few counts. The chain uses TRBV6-2 or TRBV6-3 and TRBJ1-2, with 8 positions matching TRBD1. The V gene end was trimmed by 7 bases and the J gene end by 2 bases; junction bases not matched to a gene: 6. The CDR3 is made up of 14 amino acids. Germline loops: CDR1 MNHEY, CDR2 SVGEGT. CDR3 sequence reads: CASTLDRENYGYTF. The CDR3 nucleotides are TGTGCCAGCACCTTGGACAGGGAGAACTATGGCTACACCTTC.

This clonotype was seen many times. V is TRBV6-2 or TRBV6-3 and J is TRBJ2-5, with 10 nucleotides matching TRBD2. Germline V CDR1 and CDR2: MNHEY, SVGEGT. The CDR3 runs 16 residues. The ends lost 1 base at V and 2 bases at J; junction bases unmatched: 4. In nucleotides, the CDR3 is TGTGCCAGCAGTTACTGGGGGACTAGCGTACAAGAGACCCAGTACTTC. Residues: CASSYWGTSVQETQYF.

In this sample, this clonotype turned up many times. The chain recombines TRBV7-6 with TRBJ2-7; 8 bases line up with TRBD1. Germline loops: CDR1 SGHVS, CDR2 FNYEAQ. With 5 bases clipped from V and 1 base from J, the junction kept 7 bases outside the gene matches. The CDR3 totals 15 residues. The DNA of the CDR3 is TGTGCCAGCAGCCACGGACAGGGTGAATCCTACGAGCAGTACTTC. Its protein is CASSHGQGESYEQYF.

This clonotype has ten or more counts. V and J are TRBV6-5 and TRBJ1-1; 11 nucleotides line up with TRBD1. In germline, CDR1 is MNHEY, CDR2 SVGAGI. Trimming at V came to 5 bases and at J to 5 bases, leaving 7 bases not matched to a gene. The CDR3 extends over 15 amino acids. CDR3 nucleotide sequence: TGTGCCAGCAGTAGACCGGGACAGGGGGGAACTGAAGCTTTCTTT. Translated: CASSRPGQGGTEAFF.

This clonotype was seen many times. The chain employs TRBV12-3 or TRBV12-4 and TRBJ2-7; perhaps TRBD2 as D (5 bases). V lost 5 bases and J 2 bases, leaving 13 bases between the germline ends. The CDR3 contains 14 residues. In DNA form, the CDR3 reads TGTGCCAGCAGTCCCGGGGTCCTACCCTACGAGCAGTACTTC. This codes for CASSPGVLPYEQYF.

This clonotype has at least ten counts. The rearrangement uses TRBV4-3 and TRBJ2-5; the D gene is possibly TRBD1 (6 bases). Between the trimmed V and J ends, which lost 4 bases and 5 bases, there was a span of 20 bases. CDR1 and CDR2 (germline): LGHNA, YSLEER. This CDR3 contains 16 residues. The CDR3 spells CASSPQGGGGGETQYF. In nucleotides, the CDR3 is TGCGCCAGCAGCCCTCAAGGCGGTGGGGGCGGGGAGACCCAGTACTTC.

In its sample, this clonotype was seen many times. This chain joins TRBV20-1 and TRBJ1-5, with 12 bases lining up with TRBD1. The length of the CDR3 is 16 residues. Germline V CDR1 and CDR2: DFQATT, SNEGSKA (reference sequence). J lost 3 bases, V lost 4 bases, and 7 bases had no gene match. The CDR3 region is CSATGGDRGHNQPQHF. CDR3 in DNA: TGCAGTGCTACCGGGGGGGACAGGGGGCACAATCAGCCCCAGCATTTT.

This clonotype was counted at least ten times. This rearrangement joins TRBV27 to TRBJ2-7, with 7 bases identical to TRBD2. J lost 0 bases, V lost 5 bases, and 10 bases had no gene match. This CDR3 is built from 16 residues. The germline V gene encodes CDR1 MNHEY and CDR2 SMNVEV (reference sequence). CDR3 in DNA: TGTGCCAGCAGTCCCTCAAGCGGGGCCTACTCCTACGAGCAGTACTTC. Its protein product is CASSPSSGAYSYEQYF.

The chain links TRBV12-3 or TRBV12-4 to TRBJ1-1, with unresolved D. V was pared by 3 bases and J by 1 base, with 9 bases between. CDR3 length: 14 amino acids. The CDR3 DNA reads as TGTGCCAGCAGTTTGGGTCACCAGAACACTGAAGCTTTCTTT. This translates into CASSLGHQNTEAFF.

This clonotype was observed many times. The rearrangement joins TRBV3-1 to TRBJ2-2; maybe TRBD2 (6 bases). Germline V gene sequence: CDR1 LGHDT, CDR2 YNNKEL (reference sequence). The CDR3 is 13 residues long. Trimming pared 6 bases from V and 6 bases from J, leaving 11 bases between. The CDR3 loop reads CASRRGLSGELFF. The CDR3 bases are TGTGCCAGCAGGCGGGGACTGTCCGGGGAGCTGTTTTTT.

This rearrangement joins TRBV6-5 to TRBJ1-2, with TRBD1 matching 10 bases. Germline CDR1 MNHEY, CDR2 SVGAGI. The V segment lost 0 bases and the J segment 8 bases; nucleotides outside the gene matches: 6. The CDR3 contains 15 residues. The CDR3 spells CASSYSRTGGRGYTF. The CDR3, as DNA: TGTGCCAGCAGTTACTCGAGGACAGGGGGTCGGGGCTACACCTTC.

The sample holds many counts of this clonotype. The chain uses TRBV20-1 and TRBJ1-1; weak D call: TRBD1 (6 bases). CDR1 and CDR2 from the germline V gene are DFQATT and SNEGSKA (reference sequence). The CDR3 has 14 residues. V lost 1 base and J 2 bases, leaving 11 bases between the germline ends. The CDR3 spells CSARGGTLNTEAFF. CDR3 DNA sequence: TGCAGTGCTAGAGGGGGGACACTAAACACTGAAGCTTTCTTT.